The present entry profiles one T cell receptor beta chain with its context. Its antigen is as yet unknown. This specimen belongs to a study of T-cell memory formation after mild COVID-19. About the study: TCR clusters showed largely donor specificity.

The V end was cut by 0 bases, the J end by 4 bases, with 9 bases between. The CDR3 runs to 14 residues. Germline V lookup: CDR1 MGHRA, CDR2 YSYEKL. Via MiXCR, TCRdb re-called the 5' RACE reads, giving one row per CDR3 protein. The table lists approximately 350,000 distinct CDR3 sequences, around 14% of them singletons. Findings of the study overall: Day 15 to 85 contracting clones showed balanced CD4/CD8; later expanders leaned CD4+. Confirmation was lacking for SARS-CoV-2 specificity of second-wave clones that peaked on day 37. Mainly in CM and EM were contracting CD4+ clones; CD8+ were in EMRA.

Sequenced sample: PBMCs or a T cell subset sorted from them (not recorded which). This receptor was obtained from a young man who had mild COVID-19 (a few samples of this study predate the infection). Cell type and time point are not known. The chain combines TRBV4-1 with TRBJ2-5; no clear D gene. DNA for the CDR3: TGCGCCAGCAGCCAAGATGAACAGAGAGAGACCCAGTACTTC. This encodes CASSQDEQRETQYF.